The rows below give T cell receptor beta chains drawn from one sample of a study of blood T cell repertoires in COVID-19. Clones were sequenced by immunoSEQ multiplex PCR, and TCRdb holds only the in-frame ones, with some missing. The repertoire includes about 410,000 clones, just over 85% of them detected once, and 1.4% sits in the top ten. Sequenced sample: peripheral blood. The receptors come from a woman aged 25 to 39 with active or convalescent COVID-19. CDR3s include the opening cysteine and the closing phenylalanine or tryptophan. Each record gives: clone size, J gene, D gene, V gene, CDR3 protein, CDR3 DNA. The D gene is left open where the match is weak. Size is omitted from some rows. Given values are once, few, many or a class for expanded clones.

size: NA
J: TRBJ1-1
D: NA
V: TRBV30
CDR3: CAWSVQGSTEAFF
DNA: TGTGCCTGGAGTGTACAGGGAAGCACTGAAGCTTTCTTT

size: once
J: TRBJ2-7
D: NA
V: TRBV7-2
CDR3: CASSFQGSAPYEQYF
DNA: TGTGCCAGCAGCTTCCAGGGATCGGCGCCCTACGAGCAGTACTTC

size: NA
J: TRBJ2-7
D: TRBD2
V: TRBV4-2
CDR3: CASSQGLAGGPYEQYF
DNA: TGTGCCAGCAGCCAAGGACTAGCGGGAGGGCCGTACGAGCAGTACTTC

size: NA
J: TRBJ2-1
D: TRBD2
V: TRBV6-4
CDR3: CASSQAGVLYNEQFF
DNA: TGTGCCAGCTCCCAAGCGGGAGTACTCTACAATGAGCAGTTCTTC

size: NA
J: TRBJ1-5
D: TRBD1
V: TRBV7-8
CDR3: CASSPRSGGSGSNQPQHF
DNA: TGTGCCAGCAGCCCTAGGTCAGGGGGGTCTGGCAGCAATCAGCCCCAGCATTTT

size: NA
J: TRBJ1-1
D: NA
V: TRBV4-2
CDR3: CASSDLSVNTEAFF
DNA: TGTGCCAGCAGCGACTTGTCGGTGAACACTGAAGCTTTCTTT

size: NA
J: TRBJ1-2
D: NA
V: TRBV24-1
CDR3: CATSEPRVGHGYTF
DNA: TGTGCCACCAGTGAACCACGGGTTGGCCATGGCTACACCTTC

size: NA
J: TRBJ1-2
D: NA
V: TRBV28
CDR3: CASSWARGGGGYTF
DNA: TGTGCCAGCAGCTGGGCCCGGGGGGGAGGTGGCTACACCTTC

size: NA
J: TRBJ1-1
D: NA
V: TRBV19
CDR3: CASSGSAGWEAFF
DNA: TGTGCCAGTAGCGGATCAGCGGGATGGGAAGCTTTCTTT

size: NA
J: TRBJ2-7
D: TRBD1
V: TRBV7-2
CDR3: CASSPHGQGHEQYF
DNA: TGTGCCAGCAGCCCACATGGACAGGGCCACGAGCAGTACTTC

size: NA
J: TRBJ2-3
D: NA
V: TRBV12-3/TRBV12-4
CDR3: CASSFLTDTQYF
DNA: TGTGCCAGCAGTTTCCTCACAGATACGCAGTATTTT

size: once
J: TRBJ1-1
D: NA
V: TRBV18
CDR3: CASSLDRMNTEAFF
DNA: TGTGCCAGCTCACTCGACAGGATGAACACTGAAGCTTTCTTT

size: NA
J: TRBJ2-4
D: NA
V: TRBV30
CDR3: CAWSYLAAAKNIQYF
DNA: TGTGCCTGGAGTTATCTGGCGGCGGCCAAAAACATTCAGTACTTC

size: few
J: TRBJ1-5
D: TRBD1
V: TRBV6-2/TRBV6-3
CDR3: CASSGRGQNQPQHF
DNA: TGTGCCAGCAGCGGCAGGGGGCAAAATCAGCCCCAGCATTTT

size: NA
J: TRBJ2-5
D: NA
V: TRBV5-1
CDR3: CASSLSEAQETQYF
DNA: TGCGCCAGCAGCCTGAGTGAAGCCCAAGAGACCCAGTACTTC

size: NA
J: TRBJ2-5
D: TRBD1
V: TRBV11-2
CDR3: CASSFQRGPETQYF
DNA: TGTGCCAGCAGCTTTCAGAGGGGGCCAGAGACCCAGTACTTC

size: few
J: TRBJ1-5
D: NA
V: TRBV2
CDR3: CASSDSIPQHF
DNA: TGTGCCAGCAGTGATTCCATCCCCCAGCATTTT

size: NA
J: TRBJ2-5
D: TRBD1
V: TRBV28
CDR3: CASIHRLGQGKSGQETQYF
DNA: TGTGCCAGCATCCATCGTCTGGGACAGGGAAAGAGTGGGCAAGAGACCCAGTACTTC

size: NA
J: TRBJ2-1
D: TRBD2
V: TRBV6-5
CDR3: CASRPRTSGYNEQFF
DNA: TGTGCCAGCAGGCCCCGGACTAGCGGGTACAATGAGCAGTTCTTC

size: NA
J: TRBJ2-1
D: NA
V: TRBV5-4
CDR3: CASSLVPEDEQFF
DNA: TGTGCCAGCAGCTTGGTTCCGGAGGATGAGCAGTTCTTC

size: NA
J: TRBJ1-5
D: NA
V: TRBV19
CDR3: CASSIWANQPQHF
DNA: TGTGCCAGTAGTATTTGGGCTAATCAGCCCCAGCATTTT

size: NA
J: TRBJ2-4
D: TRBD1
V: TRBV6-6
CDR3: CASSHGTGASKNIQYF
DNA: TGTGCCAGCAGTCACGGGACAGGCGCGTCCAAAAACATTCAGTACTTC

size: NA
J: TRBJ2-1
D: NA
V: TRBV10-3
CDR3: CAISESTGLYEQFF
DNA: TGTGCCATCAGTGAGTCCACAGGATTATACGAGCAGTTCTTC

size: NA
J: TRBJ1-2
D: NA
V: TRBV6-6
CDR3: CASSYSRYPGYTF
DNA: TGTGCCAGCAGTTACTCGAGGTACCCAGGCTACACCTTC

size: NA
J: TRBJ1-5
D: NA
V: TRBV27
CDR3: CASSPIPDRIRSNQPQHF
DNA: TGTGCCAGCAGTCCCATTCCAGACCGAATCAGGAGCAATCAGCCCCAGCATTTT

size: NA
J: TRBJ2-7
D: NA
V: TRBV3-1/TRBV3-2
CDR3: CASSQGAPSGEQYF
DNA: TGTGCCAGCAGCCAAGGTGCCCCGTCGGGCGAGCAGTACTTC

size: NA
J: TRBJ1-2
D: NA
V: TRBV6-5
CDR3: CASRTGSFAYGYTF
DNA: TGTGCCAGCAGAACCGGGTCCTTTGCCTATGGCTACACCTTC

size: once
J: TRBJ1-3
D: NA
V: TRBV13
CDR3: CASSPRHFLGNTIYF
DNA: TGTGCCAGCAGCCCCCGACACTTCTTAGGAAACACCATATATTTT

size: NA
J: TRBJ1-1
D: NA
V: TRBV5-1
CDR3: CASSEGMNTEAFF
DNA: TGCGCCAGCAGCGAGGGAATGAACACTGAAGCTTTCTTT

size: NA
J: TRBJ1-6
D: TRBD1
V: TRBV11-2
CDR3: CASSPPGTGYSPLHF
DNA: TGTGCCAGCAGCCCGCCCGGGACAGGCTATTCACCCCTCCACTTT

size: NA
J: TRBJ1-3
D: TRBD1
V: TRBV10-1
CDR3: CASSDAGTGRRNTIYF
DNA: TGCGCCAGCAGTGACGCCGGGACAGGGAGGAGAAACACCATATATTTT

size: NA
J: TRBJ2-7
D: TRBD1
V: TRBV6-5
CDR3: CASLKLDRGAYEQYF
DNA: TGTGCCAGCCTCAAATTGGACAGGGGAGCCTACGAGCAGTACTTC

size: NA
J: TRBJ1-3
D: TRBD1
V: TRBV29-1
CDR3: CSVGTVGNTIYF
DNA: TGCAGCGTGGGGACAGTTGGAAACACCATATATTTT

size: NA
J: TRBJ2-1
D: TRBD2
V: TRBV11-2
CDR3: CASSLEASGANEQFF
DNA: TGTGCCAGCAGCTTAGAGGCTAGCGGGGCGAATGAGCAGTTCTTC

size: NA
J: TRBJ2-3
D: TRBD1
V: TRBV19
CDR3: CASSIEGQGDTQYF
DNA: TGTGCCAGTAGTATAGAGGGACAGGGCGATACGCAGTATTTT

size: many
J: TRBJ2-2
D: TRBD2
V: TRBV5-1
CDR3: CASREAAGSTGELFF
DNA: TGCGCCAGCAGGGAAGCAGCGGGGTCCACCGGGGAGCTGTTTTTT

size: NA
J: TRBJ2-3
D: TRBD2
V: TRBV4-2
CDR3: CASSSVGLAGGTDTQYF
DNA: TGTGCCAGCAGCTCCGTGGGACTAGCGGGAGGGACAGATACGCAGTATTTT

size: NA
J: TRBJ1-1
D: NA
V: TRBV9
CDR3: CASSVGTLTEAFF
DNA: TGTGCCAGCAGCGTCGGGACATTGACTGAAGCTTTCTTT

size: once
J: TRBJ1-1
D: TRBD1
V: TRBV29-1
CDR3: CSVDRGGTEAFF
DNA: TGCAGCGTAGACAGGGGCGGCACTGAAGCTTTCTTT

size: NA
J: TRBJ1-5
D: NA
V: TRBV5-1
CDR3: CASTTDPGGNQPQHF
DNA: TGCGCCAGCACCACCGATCCGGGGGGCAATCAGCCCCAGCATTTT

size: NA
J: TRBJ1-4
D: NA
V: TRBV4-1
CDR3: CASSRLFDEKLFF
DNA: TGCGCCAGCAGCCGCCTATTCGATGAAAAACTGTTTTTT

size: few
J: TRBJ1-1
D: NA
V: TRBV5-1
CDR3: CASSPRGGLSGEAFF
DNA: TGCGCCAGCAGCCCAAGGGGGGGGTTAAGCGGTGAAGCTTTCTTT